The clone carrying this T cell receptor (beta chain) appeared a few times. What it recognizes is unknown. These data come from a study of blood T cells in healthy people across ages. Study-level findings and limits: Long-lived donors carried more naive CD4+ cells and greater diversity than aged donors. Age brought a roughly linear fall in TCR beta diversity measured per million T cells.

V lost 5 bases to trimming and J lost 3 bases, with 7 bases between them. Germline CDR1 reads SGHAT; CDR2 reads FQNNGV. The CDR3 covers 12 residues. Alongside a J-beta primer mix, a sample-barcoded 5' primer served in a second PCR lasting roughly 6 to 11 cycles. TCRdb ran MiXCR on the 5' RACE reads and lists one entry per CDR3 protein. Of more than 700,000 distinct CDR3 sequences listed, around 50% are singletons. The TCR sequence derives from a man older than 75 in good health. Sample: blood. The chain uses TRBV11-2 and TRBJ2-5; the D is unclear. The CDR3 loop reads CASSSLKETQYF. The CDR3, as DNA: TGTGCCAGCAGCAGCCTGAAAGAGACCCAGTACTTC.